This T cell receptor (beta chain) was sequenced for a study of blood T cell repertoires in COVID-19. For the study at large: Donors in the United States, Italy and Spain gave samples during acute or convalescent COVID-19.

Repertoires were generated with immunoSEQ multiplex PCR, while TCRdb's copy carries only in-frame clones and drops some. The sample comprises about 150,000 clones, around 84% of which are singletons, and less than 0.7% rests with the top ten. The sample consisted of peripheral blood. The source is a man in his 60s with COVID-19, enrolled during active disease.

The CDR3 region has the DNA TGTGCCAGCAGTCGACAGGGGGGAAGTAGCTCCTACAATGAGCAGTTCTTC. It is translated as CASSRQGGSSSYNEQFF. The chain is built from TRBV27 and TRBJ2-1; 9 bases are a match to TRBD1. V lost 5 bases, J lost 0 bases, and 8 bases stayed unmatched. The CDR3 is 17 residues long. Germline CDR1 is MNHEY and CDR2 is SMNVEV (reference sequence).